Listed below are T cell receptor beta chains from one sample, sequenced in a study of Ad26.COV2.S vaccination and SARS-CoV-2 variants. TCRdb's copy holds only in-frame clones and misses some; the assay was immunoSEQ multiplex PCR. Of about 680,000 clones listed, roughly 90% were seen once; the top ten hold about 1.5%. This material consisted of peripheral blood, taken in a trial of Ad26.COV2.S vaccine versus placebo. These receptors originate from a person between 18 and 65 years old who received the Ad26.COV2.S COVID-19 vaccine or a placebo. The CDR3 runs from the conserved cysteine through the conserved F or W. D genes are given only for firm matches. Rows give clone size only sometimes, using once, few, many, or a class for an expanded clone.

>TRBD1|TRBJ1-4|TRBV7-2|.
TGTGCCAGCAGCCCCCGACAGGGCGGTGATGAAAAACTGTTTTTT
CASSPRQGGDEKLFF
>.|TRBJ1-4|TRBV20-1|.
TGCAGTGCCCCTTCGGGCGAAAAACTGTTTTTT
CSAPSGEKLFF
>.|TRBJ2-7|TRBV20-1|once
TGCAGTGCTAGTTGGCAGCTAACCTACGAGCAGTACTTC
CSASWQLTYEQYF
>.|TRBJ2-1|TRBV11-2|once
TGTGCCAGCAGCTCCTATGGCGGATTTTACAATGAGCAGTTCTTC
CASSSYGGFYNEQFF
>TRBD2|TRBJ2-7|TRBV11-1|.
TGTGCCAGCAGCTTGGCGGGAGCCGGGGACGAGCAGTACTTC
CASSLAGAGDEQYF
>.|TRBJ2-3|TRBV7-9|.
TGTGCCAGCAGCGTCGGGTCACCGGCAGATACGCAGTATTTT
CASSVGSPADTQYF
>.|TRBJ2-2|TRBV6-5|.
TGTGCCAGCCGGGGTCACTCATCAACCGGGGAGCTGTTTTTT
CASRGHSSTGELFF
>TRBD1|TRBJ2-7|TRBV5-5|.
TGTGCCAGCAGCCAGGGACAGGGGCGCTCCTACGAGCAGTACTTC
CASSQGQGRSYEQYF
>.|TRBJ2-3|TRBV19|.
TGTGCCACCGGACAGAGCACAGATACGCAGTATTTT
CATGQSTDTQYF
>.|TRBJ1-3|TRBV4-3|.
TGCGCCAGCAGCTATCTTTCGGACGGAAACACCATATATTTT
CASSYLSDGNTIYF
>TRBD2|TRBJ2-1|TRBV27|.
TGTGCCAGCGGGTCGGGGGGAGCCTACAATGAGCAGTTCTTC
CASGSGGAYNEQFF
>TRBD1|TRBJ2-1|TRBV2|.
TGTGCCAGCAGGGGACAGGTGGTGGGTGAGCAGTTCTTC
CASRGQVVGEQFF
>TRBD1|TRBJ2-7|TRBV19|.
TGTGCCAGTAGCTTGGACAGGGGGCCCTACGAGCAGTACTTC
CASSLDRGPYEQYF
>.|TRBJ1-2|TRBV19|.
TGTGCCAGTAGTATACCAACGACGGGCTATGGCTACACCTTC
CASSIPTTGYGYTF
>.|TRBJ1-2|TRBV3-1/TRBV3-2|.
TGTGCCAGCAGCCAAGAACCGGGGGGATATGGCTACACCTTC
CASSQEPGGYGYTF
>TRBD1|TRBJ2-7|TRBV15|.
TGTGCCACCAGCAGGGACAGGGGGCTCTACGAGCAGTACTTC
CATSRDRGLYEQYF
>.|TRBJ1-3|TRBV7-3|few
TGTGCCAGCAGCTTGGGCACTGGAAACACCATATATTTT
CASSLGTGNTIYF
>TRBD2|TRBJ2-2|TRBV18|few
TGTGCCAGCTCATCGGGGACTAGCGGGAGGACGAGGACCGGGGAGCTGTTTTTT
CASSSGTSGRTRTGELFF
>.|TRBJ1-2|TRBV12-3/TRBV12-4|.
TGTGCCAGCAGTCGGACAGCGAGGGGCTACACCTTC
CASSRTARGYTF
>.|TRBJ2-1|TRBV7-9|few
TGTGCCAGCAGCTTAGTCGATGAGCAGTTCTTC
CASSLVDEQFF
>.|TRBJ1-1|TRBV5-1|.
TGCGCCAGCAGTCTTAAGAACACTGAAGCTTTCTTT
CASSLKNTEAFF